This TCR beta chain is from a study of T cell changes during pregnancy in multiple sclerosis. Only in-frame clones appear in the TCRdb table, and some are missing; sequencing was by immunoSEQ multiplex PCR. Among about 100,000 clones, about 93% were seen once, and the ten largest hold 0.99%. The material sequenced was peripheral blood, taken after pregnancy. The receptor comes from a female donor with multiple sclerosis, enrolled in a pregnancy study.

The CDR3 sequence: CASSLVGQHYEQYF. The CDR3 nucleotides read TGCGCCAGCAGCCTAGTGGGACAGCACTACGAGCAGTACTTC. The chain carries TRBV5-1 and TRBJ2-7, with 7 bases identical to TRBD1. J was trimmed by 3 bases and V by 4 bases; bases with no gene match: 7. The CDR3 sequence is 14 residues long. Per the germline V gene, CDR1 is SGHRS and CDR2 is YFSETQ.